This T cell receptor beta chain was sequenced for a study of cytomegalovirus exposure and HLA in healthy donors. Assay: immunoSEQ multiplex PCR; the TCRdb copy retains only in-frame clones and omits some. This table has about 240,000 clones, more than 75% appearing once. V trimming: 5 bases; J trimming: 1 base; junction bases outside the gene matches: 8. Per the germline V gene, CDR1 is SGHAT and CDR2 is FQNNGV. The CDR3 sequence is 16 residues long. What was sequenced was PBMCs. This TCR was recovered from a woman aged 30 to 39 in good health and CMV-seropositive. The chain employs TRBV11-2 and TRBJ2-1; 7 bases map to TRBD1. The CDR3 nucleotides read TGTGCCAGCAGCGAGGGGACAGCTGTTTCCTACAATGAGCAGTTCTTC. Its protein product is CASSEGTAVSYNEQFF.